This T cell receptor (beta chain) was retrieved from a study of T cells in lung cancer brain metastases. TCRdb's copy holds only in-frame clones and misses some; the assay was immunoSEQ multiplex PCR. The table shows under 900 clones, with 90% occurring only once. Concerning this clone itself: The antigen remains undetermined.

Germline lookup yields CDR1 LGHNA and CDR2 YNFKEQ. This CDR3 is 19 amino acids long. V shed 3 bases and J 1 base; nucleotides not matched to a gene: 10. Findings of the study overall: DNA fragmentation in FFPE samples may have prevented full retrieval of the infiltrating T cell repertoire. Few clones were shared between paired lesions (mean Morisita around 0.2); most were lesion-specific. Paired primaries held more unique productive clones than brain metastases (median about 4,500 versus 1,500).

The origin of this receptor is an older woman with non-small cell lung cancer. Sequencing was done on a sample of tumor tissue from the primary lung tumor. This chain links TRBV4-2 with TRBJ2-2; TRBD2 matches at 11 bases. The CDR3 nucleotides are TGTGCCAGCAGCCATGGGCAAGCTAGCGGGGGGCTGAACACCGGGGAGCTGTTTTTT. Encoded protein: CASSHGQASGGLNTGELFF.